This T cell receptor beta chain is from a study of blood T cell repertoires in COVID-19. About the study: The United States, Italy and Spain provided the acute and convalescent COVID-19 samples. PBMCs, B-cell-depleted T cells, or T cells were the source of the cDNA or gDNA that made up the material.

As processed by the authors: Cell counts per sample came from amplifying reference gene primers. The assay was immunoSEQ multiplex PCR, and TCRdb's table has in-frame clones only and misses some. V and J calls and clone size are those listed in that table; D and trimming were worked out from the DNA. The table records approximately 120,000 clones, around 89% of them present only once. The CDR3 covers 15 residues. V shed 0 bases and J 4 bases; nucleotides not matched to a gene: 2. CDR1 is LGHDT, CDR2 YNNKEL, per germline (reference sequence). Sequences were obtained from peripheral blood. This clonotype originated in a human donor with acute or convalescent COVID-19. The donor label of this sample is uncertain. J is TRBJ1-5 and V is TRBV3-1 (or the pseudogene TRBV3-2); 8 nucleotides line up with TRBD1. For the CDR3, the DNA is TGTGCCAGCAGCCAAGAAAGACAGGGGAATCAGCCCCAGCATTTT. Encoded protein: CASSQERQGNQPQHF.